The 18 T cell receptor beta chains presented below share a single source sample, sequenced in a study of CD8 T cells in ankylosing spondylitis. TCRdb reprocessed the 5' RACE reads with MiXCR, giving one entry per CDR3 protein. The table has around 280,000 distinct CDR3 sequences, approximately 20% seen once. The sequenced material came from blood, either unsorted or a sorted T cell fraction (not recorded which). The receptor set was obtained from a male donor with ankylosing spondylitis or in good health (not recorded which).

The chain employs TRBV5-1 and TRBJ1-4; D is ambiguous. The germline V and J ends were trimmed by 4 bases and 0 bases, with 10 bases remaining between them. The CDR3 covers 15 residues. CDR1 is SGHRS and CDR2 is YFSETQ in the germline V gene. The CDR3 loop is CASSGGATTNEKLFF. As DNA, the CDR3 is TGCGCCAGCAGCGGAGGAGCTACAACTAATGAAAAACTGTTTTTT.

The chain couples TRBV11-2 to TRBJ2-1, with a possible D match to TRBD1 (5 bases). CDR1 and CDR2 from the germline V gene are SGHAT and FQNNGV. There are 16 residues in the CDR3. V dropped 0 bases and J dropped 2 bases, with 11 bases sitting between them. In DNA, the CDR3 is TGTGCCAGCAGCTTAGATGGGGCTAGAACCTACAATGAGCAGTTCTTC. Its translation: CASSLDGARTYNEQFF.

With respect to this clonotype: One junction end does not reproduce the germline sequence, and a read error may be involved. V gene TRBV20-1 combines with J gene TRBJ1-5, with D uncertain. The CDR3 contains 16 residues. Germline CDR1 reads DFQATT; CDR2 reads SNEGSKA (reference sequence). In DNA form, the CDR3 reads TGCTGTGCTAGATCGATTGGGAGACGAAGCAATCAGCCCCAGCATTTT. Protein sequence: CCARSIGRRSNQPQHF.

Notes on this clonotype: This may stem from a read error, because a much larger clone lies one nucleotide away. The chain couples TRBV5-1 to TRBJ2-1; 16 nucleotides align to TRBD2. The CDR3 extends over 18 amino acids. CDR1 is SGHRS and CDR2 is YFSETQ in the germline V gene. V dropped 3 bases and J dropped 5; count of bases not matched to a gene: 8. The chain's CDR3 is CASSSGLAGGLLDNEQFF. CDR3 coding DNA: TGCGCCAGCAGCTCGGGACTAGCGGGAGGGTTATTGGACAATGAGCAGTTCTTC.

The genes are TRBV12-3 or TRBV12-4 and TRBJ2-2; D not certain. Trimming removed 3 bases from V and 6 bases from J, with 5 bases in between. The CDR3 contains 12 residues. The CDR3 protein is CASSFLPGELFF. The CDR3 nucleotides read TGTGCCAGCAGTTTTCTCCCCGGGGAGCTGTTTTTT.

The chain is built from TRBV6-1 and TRBJ1-1, with a possible D match to TRBD1 (5 bases). The CDR3 is 15 residues long. Germline V lookup: CDR1 MNHNS, CDR2 SASEGT. V was cut by 5 bases and J by 1 base, with 14 bases left in between. CDR3 sequence reads: CASSPRDRGNTEAFF. CDR3 DNA sequence: TGTGCCAGCAGTCCTCGGGACCGAGGGAACACTGAAGCTTTCTTT.

This clonotype was counted at least ten times. The chain combines TRBV20-1 with TRBJ2-5, with 9 bases aligning to TRBD2. The germline CDR1 and CDR2 sequences are DFQATT and SNEGSKA (reference sequence). The trim removed 3 bases at V and 2 bases at J, leaving 7 bases unmatched. The CDR3 covers 15 residues. In nucleotides, the CDR3 is TGCAGTGCTAGCCCAGCGGGGGGACGTCAAGAGACCCAGTACTTC. It translates to CSASPAGGRQETQYF.

In its sample, this clonotype was seen a few times. V is TRBV6-1 and J is TRBJ1-1; D gene unclear. The CDR3 runs to 13 residues. Germline assignment: CDR1 MNHNS and CDR2 SASEGT. V lost 6 bases, J lost 3 bases, and 11 bases lay in between. The CDR3 DNA reads as TGTGCCAGCAGCTCATGGGAGGACACTGAAGCTTTCTTT. It specifies CASSSWEDTEAFF.

This clonotype was counted between two and nine times. The DNA of the CDR3 is TGCAGTGCTAACCCCTGGACAGGGAGTGAGACCCAGTACTTC. This translates into CSANPWTGSETQYF. The V call is TRBV20-1, the J call TRBJ2-5; the match to TRBD1 covers 8 bases. J gave up 5 bases and V 4 bases, and 9 bases lay outside the gene matches. This CDR3 has 14 amino acids. CDR1 is DFQATT, CDR2 SNEGSKA, per germline (reference sequence).

Comment on this clonotype: The junction and the germline gene differ at one end; a read error may be behind it. The chain joins TRBV24-1 to TRBJ2-2; 8 nucleotides align to TRBD1. This CDR3 has 17 residues. Looked up from germline, CDR1 is KGHDR and CDR2 is SFDVKD. The CDR3 loop is CATGDSPGTGTAGELFF. The DNA of the CDR3 is TGTGCCACCGGTGATTCCCCTGGGACAGGTACTGCCGGGGAGCTGTTTTTT.

The chain combines TRBV10-3 with TRBJ1-5; maybe TRBD1 (6 bases). Deletions cut 6 bases from V and 7 bases from J, with 19 bases between. Germline CDR1 is ENHRY and CDR2 is SYGVKD. The CDR3 is 15 residues long. The CDR3, as DNA: TGTGCCATCAGGCCCTCAGGGGACGACAACCAGCCCCAGCATTTT. It yields the protein CAIRPSGDDNQPQHF.

This clonotype was found a few times. The chain combines TRBV20-1 with TRBJ2-4; weak D call: TRBD1 (5 bases). This CDR3 is 13 amino acids long. Germline assignment: CDR1 DFQATT and CDR2 SNEGSKA (reference sequence). The V and J ends lost 1 base and 8 bases respectively, with 12 bases between them. The CDR3 nucleotides read TGCAGTGCTAGAGCAGGGCATAGAGACATTCAGTACTTC. Translated, it gives CSARAGHRDIQYF.

In this sample, this clonotype turned up many times. The V call is TRBV5-1, the J call TRBJ2-2; perhaps TRBD2 as D (5 bases). This CDR3 region has 15 residues. With 1 base removed from V and 4 bases from J, the gap between germline ends came to 11 bases. The germline V gene encodes CDR1 SGHRS and CDR2 YFSETQ. The CDR3: CASSLTDSLTGELFF. CDR3 bases: TGCGCCAGCAGCTTGACGGACTCCCTCACCGGGGAGCTGTTTTTT. The whole variable domain, filled in from reference TRBV5-1 and TRBJ2-2, reads KAGVTQTPRYLIKTRGQQVTLSCSPISGHRSVSWYQQTPGQGLQFLFEYFSETQRNKGNFPGRFSGRQFSNSRSEMNVSTLELGDSALYLCASSLTDSLTGELFFGEGSRLTVL.

This clonotype was seen repeatedly, ten times or more. The CDR3 coding sequence is TGTGCCAGCAGCAAAACCCTCTACGAGCAGTACGTC. As protein: CASSKTLYEQYV. The chain combines TRBV11-2 with TRBJ2-7; D not resolved. Germline-derived CDR1 and CDR2 are SGHAT and FQNNGV. This CDR3 has 12 amino acids. Between the trimmed V and J ends, which lost 5 bases and 3 bases, there was a span of 8 bases.

The chain recombines TRBV20-1 with TRBJ2-7; D perhaps matches TRBD2 (6 bases). This CDR3 has 17 amino acids. Germline-derived CDR1 and CDR2 are DFQATT and SNEGSKA (reference sequence). The germline V and J ends were trimmed by 6 bases and 6 bases, with 30 bases remaining between them. CDR3 region: CSAPRKEGYSRFCEQYV. CDR3 nucleotides: TGCAGTGCGCCGAGGAAGGAGGGGTACTCGCGTTTTTGCGAGCAGTACGTC.

The gene calls are TRBV20-1 and TRBJ1-5; D possibly corresponds to TRBD1 (5 bases). Per germline, CDR1 DFQATT and CDR2 SNEGSKA (reference sequence). The CDR3 is made up of 14 amino acids. V was clipped by 6 bases and J by 0 bases, with 12 bases between them. The CDR3 loop reads CSAIRDYSNQPQHF. CDR3 DNA: TGCAGTGCCATCAGGGATTATAGCAATCAGCCCCAGCATTTT.

This rearrangement joins TRBV5-6 to TRBJ2-2, with no clear D. CDR1 is SGHDT, CDR2 YYEEEE, per germline. Trimming cost V 0 bases and J 3 bases, with 12 bases left between them. The CDR3 has 16 amino acids. Here the CDR3 DNA reads TGTGCCAGCAGCTTGGGGCTCTCGCAAGACACCGGGGAGCTGTTTTTT. Its translation: CASSLGLSQDTGELFF. The full variable domain, its missing parts supplied by reference TRBV5-6 and TRBJ2-2, is DAGVTQSPTHLIKTRGQQVTLRCSPKSGHDTVSWYQQALGQGPQFIFQYYEEEERQRGNFPDRFSGHQFPNYSSELNVNALLLGDSALYLCASSLGLSQDTGELFFGEGSRLTVL.

The J gene is TRBJ2-3, the V gene TRBV10-3; the D is unclear. The V end lost 4 bases, the J end lost 2 bases, and 4 bases lay between the germline ends. CDR3 length: 12 amino acids. Germline V gene lookup returns CDR1 ENHRY and CDR2 SYGVKD. DNA for the CDR3: TGTGCCATCAGTGGAAACACAGATACGCAGTATTTT. Its translation: CAISGNTDTQYF.